Shown below are 17 T cell receptor beta chains from a single sample sequenced in a study of cytomegalovirus exposure and HLA in healthy donors. Primers included in the PCR were 60 Vbeta and 13 Jbeta primers. The data were produced by immunoSEQ multiplex PCR, yet TCRdb's version contains in-frame clones alone and is incomplete. The data hold about 160,000 clones, with roughly 90% observed a single time. The sample taken for sequencing was PBMCs. The receptors stem from a woman between 18 and 30 years old in good health and CMV-seronegative.

The chain links TRBV28 to TRBJ1-5; D uncertain. In germline, CDR1 is MDHEN, CDR2 SYDVKM. The length of the CDR3 is 13 residues. Deletions cut 6 bases from V and 6 bases from J, with 12 bases between. CDR3 nucleotide sequence: TGTGCCAGCAGACAGAGTTCGGTTCAGCCCCAGCATTTT. Translation gives CASRQSSVQPQHF.

V usage is TRBV11-3 and J usage is TRBJ2-7; D unclear. The germline V gene has CDR1 SGHNT and CDR2 YENEEA. The V gene lost 6 bases and the J gene lost 3 bases, with 12 bases spanning the gap. The CDR3 is made up of 13 amino acids. The CDR3 bases are TGTGCCAGCAGTCATGGCCCAGACTACGAGCAGTACTTC. As protein: CASSHGPDYEQYF. Full variable domain (remainder filled in from reference TRBV11-3 and TRBJ2-7): EAGVVQSPRYKIIEKKQPVAFWCNPISGHNTLYWYLQNLGQGPELLIRYENEEAVDDSQLPKDRFSAERLKGVDSTLKIQPAELGDSAVYLCASSHGPDYEQYFGPGTRLTVT.

The table lists this clone with many counts. This chain connects TRBV6-1 to TRBJ2-7; TRBD1 agrees at 9 bases. The junction had 3 bases not matched to a gene; V was cut back by 3 bases and J by 0 bases. This CDR3 comprises 15 residues. CDR1 and CDR2 (germline): MNHNS, SASEGT. Written as DNA, the CDR3 is TGTGCCAGCAGTGAGGCGGGACAGGGCTCCTACGAGCAGTACTTC. Translated: CASSEAGQGSYEQYF.

The chain uses TRBV27 and TRBJ1-5, with D possibly being TRBD1 (6 bases). The CDR3 contains 13 residues. Trimming took off 5 bases at V and 7 bases at J, with 12 bases between the two ends. Germline V gene sequence: CDR1 MNHEY, CDR2 SMNVEV (reference sequence). As DNA, the CDR3 is TGTGCCAGCAGTACTACAGGGATGCAGCCCCAGCATTTT. Amino acid sequence: CASSTTGMQPQHF.

J is TRBJ2-7 and V is TRBV27; 9 nucleotides align to TRBD1. The V segment lost 7 bases and the J segment 7 bases; nucleotides outside the gene matches: 11. The CDR3 consists of 14 residues. Germline V gene sequence: CDR1 MNHEY, CDR2 SMNVEV (reference sequence). The CDR3 reads CASNPQGAPREQYF. CDR3 coding DNA: TGTGCCAGCAACCCACAGGGGGCCCCTAGGGAGCAGTACTTC.

The genes are TRBV18 and TRBJ2-7; D is possibly TRBD1 (5 bases). The germline V gene has CDR1 KGHSH and CDR2 LQKENI. The germline V and J ends were trimmed by 2 bases and 2 bases, with 13 bases remaining between them. This CDR3 has 15 residues. DNA for the CDR3: TGTGCCAGCTCACCAAGTCAGGGAAGGGCCTACGAGCAGTACTTC. It specifies CASSPSQGRAYEQYF. The whole variable domain, filled in from reference TRBV18 and TRBJ2-7, reads NAGVMQNPRHLVRRRGQEARLRCSPMKGHSHVYWYRQLPEEGLKFMVYLQKENIIDESGMPKERFSAEFPKEGPSILRIQQVVRGDSAAYFCASSPSQGRAYEQYFGPGTRLTVT.

The V gene is TRBV6-5, the J gene TRBJ2-3; a possible D gene is TRBD2 (5 bases). V was pared by 2 bases and J by 5 bases, with 8 bases between. From germline, CDR1 is MNHEY and CDR2 SVGAGI. The CDR3 has 13 residues. CDR3 loop: CASSYRTVDTQYF. In DNA, the CDR3 is TGTGCCAGCAGTTACAGGACTGTAGATACGCAGTATTTT.

This clone was seen only once. The chain has TRBV6-1 and TRBJ2-5; possible D gene TRBD1, 6 bases. In germline, CDR1 is MNHNS, CDR2 SASEGT. The CDR3 is 14 amino acids. V was cut by 5 bases and J by 4 bases, with 14 bases left in between. CDR3 nucleotide sequence: TGTGCCAGCAGTAGAAGTGGGGGCTCAGAGACCCAGTACTTC. Encoded protein: CASSRSGGSETQYF.

V gene TRBV7-9 combines with J gene TRBJ2-3; 12 nucleotides line up with TRBD2. The length of the CDR3 is 15 residues. J lost 9 bases, V lost 0 bases, and 4 bases had no gene match. Germline CDR1 SEHNR, CDR2 FQNEAQ (reference sequence). The CDR3: CASSLALAGGPTQYF. In nucleotides, the CDR3 is TGTGCCAGCAGCTTAGCCCTAGCGGGGGGGCCGACGCAGTATTTT.

CDR3 sequence reads: CASSLTGTGGNTIYF. DNA of the CDR3: TGCGCCAGCAGCTTGACTGGGACAGGGGGAAACACCATATATTTT. The chain employs TRBV5-1 and TRBJ1-3; 9 bases align to TRBD1. The CDR3 contains 15 residues. After removal of 1 base from V and 4 bases from J, the junction contained 3 bases not matched to a gene. The germline V gene has CDR1 SGHRS and CDR2 YFSETQ.

This clone was counted only a few times. This sequence joins TRBV7-6 and TRBJ1-4, with 8 bases matching TRBD1. The CDR3 has 14 amino acids. The V gene's germline CDR1 is SGHVS and CDR2 FNYEAQ. J lost 0 bases, V lost 8 bases, and 2 bases had no gene match. The CDR3 nucleotides read TGTGCCAGCGGACAGGGTGCAACTAATGAAAAACTGTTTTTT. It translates to CASGQGATNEKLFF.

Here the CDR3 reads CASSHRGPGNTIYF. The CDR3 region has the DNA TGTGCCAGCAGTCACAGGGGGCCAGGAAACACCATATATTTT. This rearrangement joins TRBV28 to TRBJ1-3; 9 positions agree with TRBD1. The V gene end was trimmed by 5 bases and the J gene end by 4 bases; junction bases not matched to a gene: 3. The length of the CDR3 is 14 residues. Germline V gene lookup returns CDR1 MDHEN and CDR2 SYDVKM.

The chain combines TRBV19 with TRBJ1-5; unclear D gene. The V end lost 2 bases, the J end lost 1 base, and 6 bases lay between the germline ends. CDR1 and CDR2 (germline): LNHDA, SQIVND (reference sequence). This CDR3 region has 14 residues. The CDR3 DNA follows: TGTGCCAGTAGTATAAAACAGAGCAATCAGCCCCAGCATTTT. Translation gives CASSIKQSNQPQHF.

The V and J genes are TRBV29-1 and TRBJ2-1, with TRBD1 matching over 7 bases. This CDR3 is built from 13 residues. In germline, CDR1 is SQVTM, CDR2 ANQGSEA. Trimming cost V 3 bases and J 7 bases; bases outside gene matches: 6. CDR3 DNA: TGCAGCGTTGACGGGCAGGGGGATAATGAGCAGTTCTTC. Amino acids: CSVDGQGDNEQFF.

This clone has more than one count but fewer than ten. The chain links TRBV6-5 to TRBJ1-4; TRBD1 matches 9 bases. The V and J ends lost 0 bases and 5 bases, in that order; junction bases with no gene match: 4. Germline CDR1 and CDR2: MNHEY and SVGAGI. The CDR3 is made up of 16 amino acids. The DNA of the CDR3 is TGTGCCAGCAGTTACTCGAACAGGGGGCGGAATGAAAAACTGTTTTTT. This codes for CASSYSNRGRNEKLFF.

The V gene is TRBV29-1, the J gene TRBJ1-1, with a possible D match to TRBD1 (5 bases). The V gene's germline CDR1 is SQVTM and CDR2 ANQGSEA. The CDR3 runs 14 residues. Trimming pared 6 bases from V and 1 base from J, leaving 15 bases between. CDR3 bases: TGCAGCGTCCCGTGGGGGGGTAAGAACACTGAAGCTTTCTTT. It yields the protein CSVPWGGKNTEAFF.

The rearrangement joins TRBV2 to TRBJ2-2, with 11 bases matching TRBD2. From germline, CDR1 is SNHLY and CDR2 FYNNEI. Trimming removed 6 bases from V and 3 bases from J; junction bases left unmatched: 3. The CDR3 spans 15 residues. The CDR3 sequence: CASRRGLADTGELFF. In DNA, the CDR3 is TGTGCCAGCAGGAGGGGACTAGCGGACACCGGGGAGCTGTTTTTT.